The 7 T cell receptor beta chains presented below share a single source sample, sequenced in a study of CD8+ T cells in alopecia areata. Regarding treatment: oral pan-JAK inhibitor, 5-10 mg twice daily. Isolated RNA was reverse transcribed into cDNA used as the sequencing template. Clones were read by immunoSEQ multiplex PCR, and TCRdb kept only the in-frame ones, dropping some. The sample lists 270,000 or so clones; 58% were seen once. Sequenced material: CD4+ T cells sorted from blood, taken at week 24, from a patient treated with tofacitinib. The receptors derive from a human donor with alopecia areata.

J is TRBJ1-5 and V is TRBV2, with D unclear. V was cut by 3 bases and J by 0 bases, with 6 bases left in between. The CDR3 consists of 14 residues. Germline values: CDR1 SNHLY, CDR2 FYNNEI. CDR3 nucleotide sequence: TGTGCCAGCAGTGACAAGTATAGCAATCAGCCCCAGCATTTT. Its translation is CASSDKYSNQPQHF.

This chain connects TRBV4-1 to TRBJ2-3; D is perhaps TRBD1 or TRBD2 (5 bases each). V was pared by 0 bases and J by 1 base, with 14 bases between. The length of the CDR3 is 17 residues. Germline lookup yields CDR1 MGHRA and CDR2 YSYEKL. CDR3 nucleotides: TGCGCCAGCAGCCAAGAAAGGTCACCGGGGCGCACAGATACGCAGTATTTT. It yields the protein CASSQERSPGRTDTQYF.

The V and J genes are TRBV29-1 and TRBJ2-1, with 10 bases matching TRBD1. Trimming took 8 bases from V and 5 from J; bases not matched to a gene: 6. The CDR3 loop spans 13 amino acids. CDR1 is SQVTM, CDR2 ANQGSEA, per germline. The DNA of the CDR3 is TGCAGCACGACAGGGGGCCTAAACAATGAGCAGTTCTTC. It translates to CSTTGGLNNEQFF.

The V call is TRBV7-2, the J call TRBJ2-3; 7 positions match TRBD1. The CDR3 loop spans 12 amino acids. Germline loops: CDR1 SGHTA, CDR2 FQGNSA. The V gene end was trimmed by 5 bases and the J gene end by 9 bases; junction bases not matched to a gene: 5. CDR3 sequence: CASSMDRNTQYF. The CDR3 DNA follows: TGTGCCAGCAGCATGGACAGGAACACGCAGTATTTT.

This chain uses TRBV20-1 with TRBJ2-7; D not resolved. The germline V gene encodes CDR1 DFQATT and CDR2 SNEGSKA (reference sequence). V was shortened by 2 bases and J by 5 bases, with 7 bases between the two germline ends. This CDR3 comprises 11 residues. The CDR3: CSARRWDEQYF. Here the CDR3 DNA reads TGCAGTGCTAGAAGGTGGGACGAGCAGTACTTC.

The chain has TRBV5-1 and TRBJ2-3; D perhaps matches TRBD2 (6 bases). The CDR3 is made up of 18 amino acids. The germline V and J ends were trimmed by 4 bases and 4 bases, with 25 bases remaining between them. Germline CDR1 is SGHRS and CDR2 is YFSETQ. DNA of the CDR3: TGCGCCAGCAGCGCGTCCGGGGGAGCCGGAAATTTTGCAGATACGCAGTATTTT. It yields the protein CASSASGGAGNFADTQYF.

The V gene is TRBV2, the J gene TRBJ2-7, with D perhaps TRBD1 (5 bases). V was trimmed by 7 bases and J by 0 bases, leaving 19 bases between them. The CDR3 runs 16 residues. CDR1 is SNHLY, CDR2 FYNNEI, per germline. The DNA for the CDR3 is TGTGCCAGCACCGGGCGAACAGGTCTAAGCTCCTACGAGCAGTACTTC. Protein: CASTGRTGLSSYEQYF.